There are a few counts of the clone carrying this T cell receptor (beta chain). This sample is drawn from a study of cytomegalovirus exposure and HLA in healthy donors. J was trimmed by 4 bases and V by 3 bases; bases with no gene match: 6. This CDR3 has 14 amino acids. Germline assignment: CDR1 LNHNV and CDR2 YYDKDF (reference sequence). The protocol was immunoSEQ multiplex PCR, while the TCRdb copy is restricted to in-frame clones and leaves out a portion. The data contain approximately 140,000 clones, approximately 86% of them singletons. This TCR derives from a woman aged 18 to 35 in good health and CMV-seropositive. Sequencing was done on a sample of PBMCs. The V and J genes are TRBV15 and TRBJ2-7, with 7 nucleotides matching TRBD1. The CDR3 protein is CATSRETGPYEQYF. The CDR3 DNA reads TGTGCCACCAGCAGGGAGACAGGGCCTTACGAGCAGTACTTC.